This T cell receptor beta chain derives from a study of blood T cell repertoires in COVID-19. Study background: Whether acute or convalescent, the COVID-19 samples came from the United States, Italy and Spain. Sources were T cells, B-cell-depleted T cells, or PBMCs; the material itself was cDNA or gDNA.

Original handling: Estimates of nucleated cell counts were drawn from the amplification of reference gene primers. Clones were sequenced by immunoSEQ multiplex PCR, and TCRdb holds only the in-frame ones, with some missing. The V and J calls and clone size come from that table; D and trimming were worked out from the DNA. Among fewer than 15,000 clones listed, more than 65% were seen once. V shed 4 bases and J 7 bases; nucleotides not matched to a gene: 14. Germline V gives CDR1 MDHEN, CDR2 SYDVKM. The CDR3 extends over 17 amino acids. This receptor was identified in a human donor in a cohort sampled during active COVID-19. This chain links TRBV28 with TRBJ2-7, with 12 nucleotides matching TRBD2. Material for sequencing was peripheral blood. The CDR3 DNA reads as TGTGCCAGCAGTTACGTGGGCGGGACTAGCGGGCTTGGGGAGCAGTACTTC. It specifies CASSYVGGTSGLGEQYF.